Given below is one T cell receptor beta chain in context. The record originates from a study of blood T cell repertoires in COVID-19. The data were produced by immunoSEQ multiplex PCR, yet TCRdb's version contains in-frame clones alone and is incomplete. The table has 120,000 to 150,000 clones, 88% seen once. CDR1 and CDR2 (germline): MNHNS, SASEGT. V lost 3 bases and J lost 3; bases outside the gene matches: 6. The CDR3 has 16 residues. Specimen: peripheral blood. The clonotype comes from a human donor with COVID-19, enrolled during active disease. The donor label of this sample is uncertain. V and J are TRBV6-1 and TRBJ1-5; 9 nucleotides agree with TRBD1. This chain's CDR3 is CASSEGQGLINQPQHF. For the CDR3, the DNA is TGTGCCAGCAGTGAGGGACAGGGCTTAATCAATCAGCCCCAGCATTTT.